Listed here are 15 T cell receptor beta chains from one sample, sequenced in a study of T cell responses to AZD1222 COVID-19 vaccine. Method: immunoSEQ multiplex PCR; TCRdb's copy keeps in-frame clones and lacks some. The table has around 70,000 clones, about 85% seen once. Sequenced material: peripheral blood, taken 28 days after the second AZD1222 dose. These receptors came from an adult who received the AZD1222 COVID-19 vaccine.

This chain joins TRBV4-3 and TRBJ2-5; D is perhaps TRBD2 (6 bases). CDR3 length: 13 residues. Germline CDR1 is LGHNA and CDR2 is YSLEER. The germline V and J ends were trimmed by 4 bases and 5 bases, with 11 bases remaining between them. CDR3 DNA: TGCGCCAGCAGCCCCCGGGAGCGGGAGACCCAGTACTTC. Its protein product is CASSPRERETQYF.

The V call is TRBV6-6, the J call TRBJ2-7, with 7 bases matching TRBD2. The germline gives CDR1 MNHNY, CDR2 SVGAGI (reference sequence). The V gene end was trimmed by 5 bases and the J gene end by 2 bases; junction bases not matched to a gene: 15. This CDR3 has 17 amino acids. This chain's CDR3 is CASSRNPAGEITYEQYF. Here the CDR3 DNA reads TGTGCCAGCAGTCGAAATCCGGCGGGGGAGATAACCTACGAGCAGTACTTC.

The rearrangement links TRBV18 to TRBJ2-7, with 8 bases that match TRBD1. Unmatched junction bases numbered 4, after V lost 6 bases and J lost 0 bases. Germline V lookup: CDR1 KGHSH, CDR2 LQKENI. There are 14 residues in the CDR3. CDR3 in DNA: TGTGCCAGCTCCCTGACAGGGGACTCCTACGAGCAGTACTTC. Translated: CASSLTGDSYEQYF. Using reference TRBV18 and TRBJ2-7 for the parts outside the CDR3, the full variable domain is NAGVMQNPRHLVRRRGQEARLRCSPMKGHSHVYWYRQLPEEGLKFMVYLQKENIIDESGMPKERFSAEFPKEGPSILRIQQVVRGDSAAYFCASSLTGDSYEQYFGPGTRLTVT.

This clone has just a few counts. The chain joins TRBV2 to TRBJ2-5; the D is unclear. The CDR3 extends over 11 amino acids. V gave up 4 bases and J gave up 2 bases, with 2 bases separating them. Germline CDR1 is SNHLY and CDR2 is FYNNEI. The CDR3 reads CASSAQETQYF. The CDR3 DNA follows: TGTGCCAGCAGTGCTCAAGAGACCCAGTACTTC.

This clone was seen only a few times. The rearrangement joins TRBV9 to TRBJ1-1; TRBD1 is a possible D gene (6 bases). The V end lost 5 bases, the J end lost 1 base, and 9 bases lay between the germline ends. The CDR3 is 13 residues long. Germline V lookup: CDR1 SGDLS, CDR2 YYNGEE. The CDR3 loop is CASSAQGNTEAFF. DNA of the CDR3: TGTGCCAGCAGTGCACAGGGGAACACTGAAGCTTTCTTT.

In its sample, this clone was seen once. This rearrangement joins TRBV14 to TRBJ1-3; no firm D call. This CDR3 spans 15 amino acids. V was trimmed by 0 bases and J by 0 bases, leaving 6 bases between them. CDR1 and CDR2 (germline): SGHDN, FVKESK. CDR3 coding DNA: TGTGCCAGCAGCCAAGATCAAGTCTCTGGAAACACCATATATTTT. Protein: CASSQDQVSGNTIYF.

This clone was detected only once. V is TRBV13 and J is TRBJ1-5; 7 bases line up with TRBD1. Germline V gene sequence: CDR1 PRHDT, CDR2 FYEKMQ (reference sequence). Losses at the gene ends were 5 bases for V and 7 bases for J; bases not matched to a gene: 23. The CDR3 extends over 19 amino acids. This chain's CDR3 is CASSPPHRQGSPFRQPQHF. CDR3 sequence (DNA): TGTGCCAGCAGCCCCCCACACAGACAGGGTTCTCCGTTTCGGCAGCCCCAGCATTTT.

This clone was observed a handful of times. V gene TRBV7-3 combines with J gene TRBJ1-1; D remains unclear. In germline, CDR1 is SGHTA, CDR2 FQGTGA. The ends were cut back, 2 bases at V and 5 bases at J, with 15 bases in the middle. The CDR3 has 15 amino acids. CDR3 loop: CASSLSPNEGTEAFF. The CDR3 region has the DNA TGTGCCAGCAGCTTATCTCCAAATGAGGGAACTGAAGCTTTCTTT.

Concerning this clone: A read error may account for a junction end that differs from germline. The genes are TRBV18 and TRBJ1-1; 8 bases agree with TRBD1. CDR1 and CDR2 from the germline V gene are KGHSH and LQKENI. This CDR3 spans 14 amino acids. The CDR3 DNA sequence: TGTGCCAGCCGACAGGGGACTTCGAACTCTGAAGCTTTCTTT. Its translation: CASRQGTSNSEAFF.

V and J are TRBV7-9 and TRBJ2-3; D not resolved. Germline CDR1 reads SEHNR; CDR2 reads FQNEAQ (reference sequence). This CDR3 has 13 residues. Trimming left V 1 base short and J 5 bases short, with 7 bases between. The CDR3 protein is CASSLVIGDTQYF. The CDR3 DNA is TGTGCCAGCAGCTTAGTTATCGGAGATACGCAGTATTTT.

The CDR3 here is CASSLETGGRTDTQYF. The CDR3 DNA follows: TGTGCCAGCAGCTTAGAAACAGGGGGACGCACAGATACGCAGTATTTT. The rearrangement joins TRBV7-8 to TRBJ2-3; 8 bases agree with TRBD1. The J segment lost 1 base and the V segment lost 1 base, leaving 4 bases of the junction unmatched. The CDR3 is made up of 16 amino acids. The germline V gene encodes CDR1 SGHVS and CDR2 FQNEAQ.

The genes are TRBV7-3 and TRBJ2-3; TRBD2 agrees at 8 bases. Germline assignment: CDR1 SGHTA and CDR2 FQGTGA. The CDR3 covers 17 residues. With 3 bases clipped from V and 0 bases from J, the junction kept 8 bases outside the gene matches. Written as DNA, the CDR3 is TGTGCCAGCAGCTTCTATACTAGCGGAATAAGCACAGATACGCAGTATTTT. As protein: CASSFYTSGISTDTQYF.

J is TRBJ2-7 and V is TRBV7-2; TRBD2 aligns across 12 bases. Losses at the gene ends were 7 bases for V and 3 bases for J; bases not matched to a gene: 7. The CDR3 length is 15 residues. From germline, CDR1 is SGHTA and CDR2 FQGNSA. CDR3 coding DNA: TGTGCCAGCATCCGGACTAGCGGGACCTTCTACGAGCAGTACTTC. Translation gives CASIRTSGTFYEQYF.

V and J are TRBV6-2 or TRBV6-3 and TRBJ2-2; D call uncertain. The CDR3 has 13 residues. The germline gives CDR1 MNHEY, CDR2 SVGEGT. With 2 bases removed from V and 3 bases from J, the gap between germline ends came to 4 bases. CDR3 sequence (DNA): TGTGCCAGCAGTTACAGGGACACCGGGGAGCTGTTTTTT. This encodes CASSYRDTGELFF.

This clone was observed once. The chain recombines TRBV14 with TRBJ1-1; D is possibly TRBD1 (6 bases). The germline V gene has CDR1 SGHDN and CDR2 FVKESK. The length of the CDR3 is 12 residues. Trimming took 6 bases from V and 7 from J, leaving 12 bases between them. In nucleotides, the CDR3 is TGTGCCAGCAGTGTCGACAGGATTGAAGCTTTCTTT. This encodes CASSVDRIEAFF.